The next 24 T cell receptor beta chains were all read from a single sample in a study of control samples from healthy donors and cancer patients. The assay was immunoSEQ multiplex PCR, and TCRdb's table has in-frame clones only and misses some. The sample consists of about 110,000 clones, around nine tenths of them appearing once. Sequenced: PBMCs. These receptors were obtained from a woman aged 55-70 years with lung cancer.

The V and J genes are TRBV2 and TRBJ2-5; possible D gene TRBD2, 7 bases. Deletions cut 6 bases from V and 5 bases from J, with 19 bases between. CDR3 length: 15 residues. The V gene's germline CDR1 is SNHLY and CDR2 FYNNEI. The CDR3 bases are TGTGCCAGCAGCGGGGGGCCACAAAGGTGGGAGACCCAGTACTTC. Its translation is CASSGGPQRWETQYF.

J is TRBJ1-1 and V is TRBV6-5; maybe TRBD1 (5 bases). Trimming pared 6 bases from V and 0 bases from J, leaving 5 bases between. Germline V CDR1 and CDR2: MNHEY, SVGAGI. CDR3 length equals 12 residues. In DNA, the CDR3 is TGTGCCAGCAGGACAGTGAACACTGAAGCTTTCTTT. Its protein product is CASRTVNTEAFF.

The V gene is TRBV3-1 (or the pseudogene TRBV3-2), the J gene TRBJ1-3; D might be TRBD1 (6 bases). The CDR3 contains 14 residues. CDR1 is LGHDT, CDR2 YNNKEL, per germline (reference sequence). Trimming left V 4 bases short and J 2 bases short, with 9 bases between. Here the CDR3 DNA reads TGTGCCAGCAGCCCCGGGACACCTGGAAACACCATATATTTT. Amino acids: CASSPGTPGNTIYF.

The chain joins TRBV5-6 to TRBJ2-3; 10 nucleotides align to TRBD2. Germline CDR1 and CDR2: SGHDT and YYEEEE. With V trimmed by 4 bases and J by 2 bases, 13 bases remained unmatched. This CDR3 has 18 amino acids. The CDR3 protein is CASSRAAGTSVNTDTQYF. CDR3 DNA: TGTGCCAGCAGCCGCGCCGCCGGGACTAGCGTGAACACAGATACGCAGTATTTT.

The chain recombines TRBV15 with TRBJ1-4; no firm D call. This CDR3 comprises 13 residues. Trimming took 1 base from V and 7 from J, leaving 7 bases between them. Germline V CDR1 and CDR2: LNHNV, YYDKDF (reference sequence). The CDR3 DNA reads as TGTGCCACCAGCAGAGGGAGAGGTGAAAAACTGTTTTTT. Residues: CATSRGRGEKLFF.

CDR3 sequence: CASSRHGKTSTDTQYF. The CDR3, as DNA: TGTGCCAGCAGCCGTCATGGCAAGACTAGCACAGATACGCAGTATTTT. The V call is TRBV3-1 (or the pseudogene TRBV3-2), the J call TRBJ2-3; D unresolved. The CDR3 sequence is 16 residues long. Germline V gives CDR1 LGHDT, CDR2 YNNKEL (reference sequence). Trimming took 4 bases from V and 0 from J, leaving 14 bases between them.

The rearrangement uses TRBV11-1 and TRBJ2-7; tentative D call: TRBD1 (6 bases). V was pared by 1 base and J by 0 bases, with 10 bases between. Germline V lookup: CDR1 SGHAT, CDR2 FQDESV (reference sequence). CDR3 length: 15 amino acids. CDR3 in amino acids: CASSLVTDSSYEQYF. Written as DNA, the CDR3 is TGTGCCAGCAGCTTAGTTACGGACAGCTCCTACGAGCAGTACTTC. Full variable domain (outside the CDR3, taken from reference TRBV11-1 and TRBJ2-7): EAEVAQSPRYKITEKSQAVAFWCDPISGHATLYWYRQILGQGPELLVQFQDESVVDDSQLPKDRFSAERLKGVDSTLKIQPAELGDSAMYLCASSLVTDSSYEQYFGPGTRLTVT.

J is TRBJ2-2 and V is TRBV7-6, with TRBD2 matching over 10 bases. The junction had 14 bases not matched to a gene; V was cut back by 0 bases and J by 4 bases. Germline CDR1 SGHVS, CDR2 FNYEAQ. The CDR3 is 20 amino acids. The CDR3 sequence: CASSLAPSGSYLLSTGELFF. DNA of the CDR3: TGTGCCAGCAGCTTAGCGCCTAGCGGGAGCTATTTATTAAGCACCGGGGAGCTGTTTTTT.

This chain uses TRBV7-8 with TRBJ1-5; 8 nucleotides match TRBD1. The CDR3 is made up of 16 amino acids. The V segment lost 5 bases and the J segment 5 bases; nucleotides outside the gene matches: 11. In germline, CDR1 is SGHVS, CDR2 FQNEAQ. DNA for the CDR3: TGTGCCAGCAGCGGGGGGCAGGGGGCGATCTATCAGCCCCAGCATTTT. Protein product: CASSGGQGAIYQPQHF.

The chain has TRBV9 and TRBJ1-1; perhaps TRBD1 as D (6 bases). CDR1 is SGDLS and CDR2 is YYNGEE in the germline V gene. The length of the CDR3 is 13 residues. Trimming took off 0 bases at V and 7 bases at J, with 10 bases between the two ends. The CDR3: CASSVGTEGEAFF. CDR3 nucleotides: TGTGCCAGCAGCGTAGGGACAGAAGGTGAAGCTTTCTTT. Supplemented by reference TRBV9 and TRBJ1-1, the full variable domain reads DSGVTQTPKHLITATGQRVTLRCSPRSGDLSVYWYQQSLDQGLQFLIQYYNGEERAKGNILERFSAQQFPDLHSELNLSSLELGDSALYFCASSVGTEGEAFFGQGTRLTVV.

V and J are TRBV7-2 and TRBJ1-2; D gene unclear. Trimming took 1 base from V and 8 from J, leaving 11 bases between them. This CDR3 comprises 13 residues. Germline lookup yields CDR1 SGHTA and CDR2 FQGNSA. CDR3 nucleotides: TGTGCCAGCAGCTTAGAAGGAGGCCGAGGCTACACCTTC. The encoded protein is CASSLEGGRGYTF.

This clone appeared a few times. CDR3 residues: CATSLGGGDNEQFF. The DNA of the CDR3 is TGTGCCACCTCCCTGGGGGGGGGAGACAATGAGCAGTTCTTC. The chain is built from TRBV10-3 and TRBJ2-1, with 7 bases identical to TRBD2. The CDR3 is made up of 14 amino acids. The junction had 11 bases not matched to a gene; V was cut back by 10 bases and J by 5 bases. Germline V gives CDR1 ENHRY, CDR2 SYGVKD.

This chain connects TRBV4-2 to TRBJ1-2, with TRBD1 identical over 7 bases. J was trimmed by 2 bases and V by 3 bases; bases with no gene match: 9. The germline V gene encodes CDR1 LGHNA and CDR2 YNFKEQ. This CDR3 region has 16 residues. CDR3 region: CASSQTQGQPNYGYTF. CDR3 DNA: TGTGCCAGCAGCCAGACCCAGGGACAGCCGAACTATGGCTACACCTTC.

In DNA, the CDR3 is TGTGCCAGCAGTCTAGGACAGGGGAGGGCAAAACTGTTTTTT. Translation: CASSLGQGRAKLFF. The rearrangement uses TRBV6-5 and TRBJ1-4; the match to TRBD1 covers 9 bases. CDR1 MNHEY and CDR2 SVGAGI come from the germline V gene. The trim removed 5 bases at V and 10 bases at J, leaving 8 bases unmatched. The CDR3 runs 14 residues.

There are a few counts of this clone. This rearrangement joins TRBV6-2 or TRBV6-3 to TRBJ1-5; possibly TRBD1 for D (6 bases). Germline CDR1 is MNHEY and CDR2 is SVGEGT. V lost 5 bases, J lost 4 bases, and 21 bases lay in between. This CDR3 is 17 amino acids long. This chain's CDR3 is CASSRRGVLGTNQPQHF. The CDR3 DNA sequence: TGTGCCAGCAGTCGGAGGGGGGTATTGGGTACGAATCAGCCCCAGCATTTT.

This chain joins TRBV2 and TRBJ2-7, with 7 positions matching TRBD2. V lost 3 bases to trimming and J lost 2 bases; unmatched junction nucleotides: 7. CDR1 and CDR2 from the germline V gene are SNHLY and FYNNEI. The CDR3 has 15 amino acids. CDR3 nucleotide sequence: TGTGCCAGCAGTGAGTCTCCTAGCGGCGCCTACGAGCAGTACTTC. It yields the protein CASSESPSGAYEQYF.

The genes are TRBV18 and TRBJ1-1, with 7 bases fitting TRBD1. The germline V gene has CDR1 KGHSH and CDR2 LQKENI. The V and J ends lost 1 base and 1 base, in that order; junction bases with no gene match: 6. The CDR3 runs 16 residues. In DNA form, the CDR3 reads TGTGCCAGCTCACCACGGCAGGGGGGATCGAACACTGAAGCTTTCTTT. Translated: CASSPRQGGSNTEAFF.

CDR3 DNA: TGTGCCAGTAGTACATCAGGACCGGGGAAACTGTTTTTT. Protein sequence: CASSTSGPGKLFF. The rearrangement joins TRBV19 to TRBJ1-4, with no clear D. Between the trimmed V and J ends, which lost 4 bases and 11 bases, there was a span of 14 bases. Germline CDR1 LNHDA, CDR2 SQIVND (reference sequence). This CDR3 comprises 13 residues.

In DNA, the CDR3 is TGTGCCAGCAGCTCGAGTTACTCGGGAACTGAAGCTTTCTTT. It yields the protein CASSSSYSGTEAFF. V usage is TRBV7-2 and J usage is TRBJ1-1; D unresolved. Looked up from germline, CDR1 is SGHTA and CDR2 is FQGNSA. The CDR3 contains 14 residues. The germline V and J ends were trimmed by 4 bases and 5 bases, with 14 bases remaining between them.

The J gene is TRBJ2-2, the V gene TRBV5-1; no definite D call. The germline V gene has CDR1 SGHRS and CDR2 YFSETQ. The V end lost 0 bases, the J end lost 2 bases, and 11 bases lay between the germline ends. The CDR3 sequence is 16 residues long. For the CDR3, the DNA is TGCGCCAGCAGCTTGGAGGGCTACCCAAACACCGGGGAGCTGTTTTTT. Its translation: CASSLEGYPNTGELFF.

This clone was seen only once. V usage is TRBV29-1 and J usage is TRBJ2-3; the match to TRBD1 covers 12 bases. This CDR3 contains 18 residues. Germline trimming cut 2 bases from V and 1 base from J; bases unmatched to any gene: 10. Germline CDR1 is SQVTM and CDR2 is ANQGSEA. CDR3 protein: CSVEHPPGQGAGTDTQYF. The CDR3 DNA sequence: TGCAGCGTTGAACACCCCCCGGGACAGGGGGCAGGCACAGATACGCAGTATTTT.

The CDR3 loop is CASSSTGTSGFDEQFF. Here the CDR3 DNA reads TGTGCCAGCAGTTCGACCGGGACTAGCGGTTTTGATGAGCAGTTCTTC. V is TRBV9 and J is TRBJ2-1; TRBD2 matches at 11 bases. This CDR3 has 16 residues. The J segment lost 8 bases and the V segment lost 5 bases, leaving 12 bases of the junction unmatched. CDR1 is SGDLS and CDR2 is YYNGEE in the germline V gene.

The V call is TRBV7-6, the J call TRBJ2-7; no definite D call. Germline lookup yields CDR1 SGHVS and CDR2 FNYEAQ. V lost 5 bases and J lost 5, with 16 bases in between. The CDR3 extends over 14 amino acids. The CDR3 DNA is TGTGCCAGCAGCGTACGACCCGAGAGCGACGAGCAGTACTTC. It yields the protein CASSVRPESDEQYF.

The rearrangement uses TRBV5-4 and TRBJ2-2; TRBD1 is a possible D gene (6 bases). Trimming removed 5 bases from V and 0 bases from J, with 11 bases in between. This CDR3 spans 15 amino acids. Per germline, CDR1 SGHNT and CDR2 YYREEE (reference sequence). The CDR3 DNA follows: TGTGCCAGCAGGGTAGGGACAACGAACACCGGGGAGCTGTTTTTT. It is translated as CASRVGTTNTGELFF.